The 21 T cell receptor beta chains below were found in one sample sequenced in a study of blood T cells in healthy people across ages. PCR was performed a second time for 7 to 11 cycles using a sample-barcoded 5' primer and a J-beta primer mix. A single record per CDR3 protein comes from TCRdb applying MiXCR to the 5' RACE reads. Of 600,000 or so distinct CDR3 sequences listed, about 30% are singletons. The specimen was blood. These receptor sequences come from a woman older than 75 in good health.

The rearrangement uses TRBV5-5 and TRBJ1-6; D ambiguous. This CDR3 has 14 residues. Trimming removed 4 bases from V and 8 bases from J, with 13 bases in between. The germline V gene has CDR1 SGHKS and CDR2 YYEKEE (reference sequence). As DNA, the CDR3 is TGTGCCAGCAGCCATCGACCCGACGATTCACCCCTCCACTTT. Amino acid sequence: CASSHRPDDSPLHF.

In regard to this clonotype: A much larger clone sits a single nucleotide away, making a read error possible. The V and J genes are TRBV29-1 and TRBJ1-2; D perhaps matches TRBD1 (5 bases). Germline V CDR1 and CDR2: SQVTM, ANQGSEA. Trimming shortened V by 6 bases and J by 4 bases, and 18 bases separated the two germline ends. CDR3 length equals 14 residues. CDR3 sequence (DNA): TGCAGCGTGAAAACACCGGCAGGGATCTATGGCTACACCTTC. This encodes CSVKTPAGIYGYTF.

This clonotype occurred once. One base away lies a much larger clone, so this may be a sequencing read error. V usage is TRBV4-3 and J usage is TRBJ2-2; D uncertain. The CDR3 totals 14 residues. Germline V gene lookup returns CDR1 LGHNA and CDR2 YSLEER. CDR3 loop: CTSSQVGNTGELFF. The CDR3 DNA reads TGCACCAGCAGCCAAGTTGGGAACACCGGGGAGCTGTTTTTT.

This chain connects TRBV7-2 to TRBJ2-6; D may be TRBD1 (6 bases). The CDR3 has 17 residues. V dropped 6 bases and J dropped 0 bases, with 15 bases sitting between them. CDR1 and CDR2 (germline): SGHTA, FQGNSA. The CDR3 bases are TGTGCCAGCAGTCAATTCACAGGGAACTCTGGGGCCAACGTCCTGACTTTC. It translates to CASSQFTGNSGANVLTF.

This clonotype has a single count. The chain uses TRBV10-3 and TRBJ2-5, with TRBD2 identical over 15 bases. Near its end, the DNA agrees better with TRBJ2-7, so the J call may be wrong. CDR3 length: 15 residues. Germline lookup yields CDR1 ENHRY and CDR2 SYGVKD. CDR3 sequence reads: CAISAGLAGGYEQYF. CDR3 DNA: TGTGCCATCAGTGCGGGACTAGCGGGAGGCTACGAGCAGTACTTC.

A note on this clonotype: One end of the junction fails to match germline, which may point to a read error. The rearrangement joins TRBV6-6 to TRBJ2-3; D may be TRBD1 or TRBD2 (5 bases each). Germline V gives CDR1 MNHNY, CDR2 SVGAGI (reference sequence). The CDR3 loop spans 16 amino acids. The CDR3 DNA is TGTGCCAGCAGTTACGGGACCAAGGGTGGCACAGATACGCGGTATTTT. This translates into CASSYGTKGGTDTRYF.

The genes are TRBV5-1 and TRBJ2-3; TRBD1 might be the D (6 bases). Trimming left V 2 bases short and J 2 bases short, with 12 bases between. The germline V gene has CDR1 SGHRS and CDR2 YFSETQ. The CDR3 totals 15 residues. The CDR3 protein is CASSFPGQPTDTQYF. For the CDR3, the DNA is TGCGCCAGCAGCTTCCCCGGACAGCCCACAGATACGCAGTATTTT.

At least ten counts were recorded for this clonotype. V gene TRBV5-1 combines with J gene TRBJ2-3; no clear D. The CDR3 is 13 residues long. V was shortened by 3 bases and J by 0 bases, with 5 bases between the two germline ends. Germline V gives CDR1 SGHRS, CDR2 YFSETQ. The CDR3 protein is CASSSASTDTQYF. CDR3 bases: TGCGCCAGCAGCTCCGCTAGCACAGATACGCAGTATTTT.

This clonotype was counted at least ten times. V gene TRBV20-1 combines with J gene TRBJ2-1; weak D call: TRBD1 (6 bases). V was shortened by 6 bases and J by 6 bases, with 18 bases between the two germline ends. The CDR3 has 14 amino acids. The V gene's germline CDR1 is DFQATT and CDR2 SNEGSKA (reference sequence). The CDR3 DNA reads as TGCAGTGCACCCCGGCCGAGGGGGAGCAATGAGCAGTTCTTC. Translating gives CSAPRPRGSNEQFF.

This clonotype was seen a handful of times. The chain is built from TRBV5-1 and TRBJ1-4, with D possibly being TRBD1 (5 bases). The length of the CDR3 is 15 residues. The V end lost 0 bases, the J end lost 3 bases, and 9 bases lay between the germline ends. Germline CDR1 SGHRS, CDR2 YFSETQ. DNA for the CDR3: TGCGCCAGCAGCTTGGAGAGCAGGGCTAATGAAAAACTGTTTTTT. Translation gives CASSLESRANEKLFF.

This clonotype came up a few times. The J gene is TRBJ2-7, the V gene TRBV7-2; the match to TRBD1 covers 7 bases. CDR3 length: 15 amino acids. The ends lost 4 bases at V and 7 bases at J; junction bases unmatched: 13. Germline V gene sequence: CDR1 SGHTA, CDR2 FQGNSA. CDR3 nucleotides: TGTGCCAGCAGCTGGAACAGGGACAGTTGGGGGGAGCAGTACTTC. Amino acid sequence: CASSWNRDSWGEQYF. Combining the CDR3 with reference TRBV7-2 and TRBJ2-7 gives the whole variable domain GAGVSQSPSNKVTEKGKDVELRCDPISGHTALYWYRQSLGQGLEFLIYFQGNSAPDKSGLPSDRFSAERTGGSVSTLTIQRTQQEDSAVYLCASSWNRDSWGEQYFGPGTRLTVT.

This clonotype was observed many times. As DNA, the CDR3 is TGTGCCAGCAGCGTAGGTGAAGCGGGGGAGACCCAGTACTTC. Protein product: CASSVGEAGETQYF. V usage is TRBV9 and J usage is TRBJ2-5; 7 nucleotides align to TRBD2. The V gene's germline CDR1 is SGDLS and CDR2 YYNGEE. With V trimmed by 0 bases and J by 5 bases, 4 bases remained unmatched. This CDR3 contains 14 residues.

This clonotype came up a few times. The genes are TRBV4-3 and TRBJ1-2, with unresolved D. Germline CDR1 is LGHNA and CDR2 is YSLEER. V was pared by 0 bases and J by 4 bases, with 15 bases between. The CDR3 sequence is 16 residues long. CDR3 loop: CASSQDLKGIGYGYTF. For the CDR3, the DNA is TGCGCCAGCAGCCAAGATCTTAAAGGGATAGGCTATGGCTACACCTTC.

This clonotype has at least ten counts. V is TRBV27 and J is TRBJ1-1, with a tentative D call TRBD1 (5 bases). The CDR3 totals 14 residues. V was shortened by 6 bases and J by 0 bases, with 11 bases between the two germline ends. Germline CDR1 MNHEY, CDR2 SMNVEV (reference sequence). The CDR3 loop is CASSPGRLNTEAFF. For the CDR3, the DNA is TGTGCCAGCAGCCCGGGACGGTTGAACACTGAAGCTTTCTTT.

Many counts were recorded for this clonotype. The genes are TRBV6-2 or TRBV6-3 and TRBJ2-5; D is possibly TRBD1 or TRBD2 (5 bases each). Germline lookup yields CDR1 MNHEY and CDR2 SVGEGT. The CDR3 has 16 residues. V was pared by 0 bases and J by 1 base, with 12 bases between. The CDR3 bases are TGTGCCAGCAGTTACTCCTCGGGACGGACCCAAGAGACCCAGTACTTC. Protein sequence: CASSYSSGRTQETQYF.

This clonotype was detected ten times or more. V is TRBV6-1 and J is TRBJ1-6; D is unresolved. This CDR3 is built from 12 residues. V was clipped by 1 base and J by 14 bases, with 9 bases between them. Germline loops: CDR1 MNHNS, CDR2 SASEGT. The CDR3 loop is CASSEGSLSLHF. CDR3 nucleotide sequence: TGTGCCAGCAGTGAAGGGAGTCTGTCCCTCCACTTT.

In this sample, this clonotype turned up many times. The chain uses TRBV9 and TRBJ1-4, with 8 bases lining up with TRBD1. V lost 6 bases, J lost 8 bases, and 6 bases stayed unmatched. Germline lookup yields CDR1 SGDLS and CDR2 YYNGEE. The CDR3 runs to 13 residues. The CDR3 sequence is CASITRGREKLFF. Written as DNA, the CDR3 is TGTGCCAGCATTACCAGGGGGCGAGAAAAACTGTTTTTT.

This clonotype showed up just a few times. The chain couples TRBV20-1 to TRBJ2-7; D might be TRBD1 (7 bases). The CDR3 has 18 residues. V was trimmed by 3 bases and J by 7 bases, leaving 31 bases between them. In germline, CDR1 is DFQATT, CDR2 SNEGSKA (reference sequence). The CDR3: CSASNLLGGGALKHEQYF. CDR3 nucleotide sequence: TGCAGTGCTAGCAACCTCCTAGGGGGCGGGGCCCTCAAACATGAGCAGTACTTC.

This clonotype showed up just a few times. The genes are TRBV2 and TRBJ2-3; the D gene is possibly TRBD2 (7 bases). CDR1 is SNHLY, CDR2 FYNNEI, per germline. V lost 5 bases and J 14 bases, leaving 17 bases between the germline ends. The CDR3 has 12 residues. The CDR3 DNA sequence: TGTGCCAGCAGTAGTGGGGGGGCGGAATGGTATTTT. Translation: CASSSGGAEWYF.

Turning to this clonotype: Possible read error: a much larger clone is one base away. The chain couples TRBV5-1 to TRBJ2-1; the D gene is possibly TRBD1 (6 bases). The CDR3 consists of 15 residues. Germline assignment: CDR1 SGHRS and CDR2 YFSETQ. CDR3 nucleotides: TGCACCAGCAGCCAGACAGGATTTTCCTACAATGAGCAGTTCTTC. It is translated as CTSSQTGFSYNEQFF.

This clonotype was seen a single time. The chain links TRBV11-1 to TRBJ1-2; TRBD1 matches 8 bases. The V gene end was trimmed by 4 bases and the J gene end by 4 bases; junction bases not matched to a gene: 32. CDR1 is SGHAT, CDR2 FQDESV, per germline (reference sequence). The CDR3 totals 23 residues. The CDR3 coding sequence is TGTGCCAGCAGCTCAACAGTGAGGGGGGGCAGGGGGCAAACAAATGTCGAAGGCTATGGCTACACCTTC. This encodes CASSSTVRGGRGQTNVEGYGYTF. The full variable domain, with the rest looked up from reference TRBV11-1 and TRBJ1-2, is EAEVAQSPRYKITEKSQAVAFWCDPISGHATLYWYRQILGQGPELLVQFQDESVVDDSQLPKDRFSAERLKGVDSTLKIQPAELGDSAMYLCASSSTVRGGRGQTNVEGYGYTFGSGTRLTVV.